This T cell receptor beta chain was observed in a study of T cells after yellow fever vaccination. This clonotype has just a few counts. What it recognizes is unknown. Making TCR cDNA involved 5'RACE template switching, which added UMIs and a universal primer site. TCRdb re-called the 5' RACE reads with MiXCR, one entry per CDR3 protein. The sample records fewer than 400,000 distinct CDR3 sequences, about 6.2% being singletons. Overall study results and limits: Abundant clonotypes (contaminants from the bulk population) could be present in FACS-sorted repertoires. Peak timing came faster in the weaker secondary response, day 5 versus 15.

J was trimmed by 8 bases and V by 4 bases; bases with no gene match: 15. The CDR3 has 16 residues. Germline V gene data show CDR1 as SEHNR and CDR2 as FQNEAQ (reference sequence). This sample comprised PBMCs, obtained 5 days after the yellow fever booster vaccination. This TCR derives from a man aged 25-40 years who received the YFV17D yellow fever vaccine. The chain uses TRBV7-9 and TRBJ2-7, with TRBD1 identical over 9 bases. In nucleotides, the CDR3 is TGTGCCAGCAGCTCCGAAGCAGATACAGGGGGCTCGAAGCAGTACTTC. This gives the protein CASSSEADTGGSKQYF.